A selection of T cell receptor beta chains follows, all from one sample in a study of cytomegalovirus exposure and HLA in healthy donors. Clones were read by immunoSEQ multiplex PCR, and TCRdb kept only the in-frame ones, dropping some. Its clone listing holds approximately 120,000 clones. The specimen sequenced was PBMCs. These receptors came from a man aged 30 to 45 in good health and CMV-seronegative. Both conserved end residues are part of each CDR3. A D gene is named only where the DNA matches it firmly.

D gene,V gene,CDR3 length,J gene,CDR3 protein,CDR3 DNA
TRBD2,TRBV5-8,14,TRBJ2-3,CASSLVRGGDTQYF,TGTGCCAGCAGCTTGGTGCGGGGGGGAGATACGCAGTATTTT
NA,TRBV2,13,TRBJ1-5,CASSDRGREPQHF,TGTGCCAGCAGTGATCGGGGTAGGGAGCCCCAGCATTTT
NA,TRBV19,14,TRBJ2-7,CASSPGVETYEQYF,TGTGCCAGTAGTCCTGGAGTGGAGACCTACGAGCAGTACTTC
NA,TRBV19,15,TRBJ1-1,CASSIVEDMNTEAFF,TGTGCCAGTAGTATAGTAGAAGACATGAACACTGAAGCTTTCTTT
TRBD2,TRBV6-5,15,TRBJ2-2,CASSRLAGGTGELFF,TGTGCCAGCAGTAGACTAGCGGGAGGCACCGGGGAGCTGTTTTTT
TRBD2,TRBV5-1,15,TRBJ2-7,CASSAGTSSIDEQYF,TGCGCCAGCAGCGCCGGGACTAGCTCGATCGACGAGCAGTACTTC
NA,TRBV6-1,15,TRBJ2-6,CASTVGQSGANVLTF,TGTGCCAGCACCGTGGGGCAATCTGGGGCCAACGTCCTGACTTTC
NA,TRBV19,14,TRBJ1-6,CATSGQTINSPLHF,TGTGCCACCTCAGGACAGACAATTAATTCACCCCTCCACTTT
NA,TRBV14,17,TRBJ2-5,CASSQDRGTGRYETQYF,TGTGCCAGCAGCCAAGATAGAGGTACAGGGAGATACGAGACCCAGTACTTC
NA,TRBV30,15,TRBJ2-3,CAWSGEDAGPDTQYF,TGTGCCTGGAGTGGTGAGGACGCGGGCCCAGATACGCAGTATTTT
NA,TRBV5-1,15,TRBJ1-6,CASSLGWSYNSPLHF,TGCGCCAGCAGCTTGGGGTGGAGTTATAATTCACCCCTCCACTTT
TRBD1,TRBV6-5,13,TRBJ1-3,CASRLDRGNTIYF,TGTGCCAGCAGGCTCGACAGGGGTAACACCATATATTTT
NA,TRBV7-3,15,TRBJ1-1,CASSSLRTPNTEAFF,TGTGCCAGCAGCTCCCTGCGGACACCGAACACTGAAGCTTTCTTT
NA,TRBV28,15,TRBJ1-4,CASNDIQGGAEKLFF,TGTGCCAGCAATGATATCCAAGGGGGGGCTGAAAAACTGTTTTTT
TRBD2,TRBV7-9,14,TRBJ2-7,CASSSGGGAYEQYF,TGTGCCAGCAGCTCGGGAGGTGGGGCCTACGAGCAGTACTTC
TRBD1,TRBV5-1,15,TRBJ2-1,CASSLGTGAYNEQFF,TGCGCCAGCAGCTTGGGGACAGGGGCCTACAATGAGCAGTTCTTC
NA,TRBV29-1,13,TRBJ1-4,CSVESSEYEKLFF,TGCAGCGTTGAGAGTAGCGAATATGAAAAACTGTTTTTT
NA,TRBV18,12,TRBJ2-3,CASSGETDTQYF,TGTGCCAGCTCAGGGGAGACAGATACGCAGTATTTT
TRBD1,TRBV6-1,14,TRBJ2-7,CASSGGGLSYEQYF,TGTGCCAGCAGTGGAGGGGGCTTATCCTACGAGCAGTACTTC
TRBD1,TRBV30,14,TRBJ1-5,CAWSAGQGFQPQHF,TGTGCCTGGAGTGCTGGACAGGGTTTTCAGCCCCAGCATTTT
NA,TRBV28,15,TRBJ1-5,CASSLTGLGDQPQHF,TGTGCCAGCAGTTTAACAGGGCTGGGAGATCAGCCCCAGCATTTT
NA,TRBV7-6,13,TRBJ1-1,CASTMGGNTEAFF,TGTGCCAGCACCATGGGGGGGAACACTGAAGCTTTCTTT
NA,TRBV7-9,12,TRBJ1-2,CASSFDSSGYTF,TGTGCCAGCAGCTTCGACAGTTCAGGCTACACCTTC
NA,TRBV2,11,TRBJ2-7,CASSPGYEQYF,TGTGCCAGCTCCCCGGGCTACGAGCAGTACTTC
NA,TRBV18,15,TRBJ1-1,CASSPGGTMNTEAFF,TGTGCCAGCTCACCGGGGGGGACCATGAACACTGAAGCTTTCTTT
NA,TRBV5-6,16,TRBJ1-1,CASSLLARVGDTEAFF,TGTGCCAGCAGCCTACTCGCGCGGGTTGGGGACACTGAAGCTTTCTTT
TRBD1,TRBV2,13,TRBJ1-2,CASSARQGNGYTF,TGTGCCAGCAGTGCGCGACAGGGGAATGGCTACACCTTC
TRBD1,TRBV7-3,13,TRBJ1-1,CASSSNQGDEAFF,TGTGCCAGCAGCTCAAATCAGGGGGATGAAGCTTTCTTT
NA,TRBV6-5,15,TRBJ2-1,CASSYSAGFGNEQFF,TGTGCCAGCAGTTACTCGGCAGGGTTCGGCAATGAGCAGTTCTTC
TRBD1,TRBV15,14,TRBJ1-2,CATSRRTGAYGYTF,TGTGCCACCAGCAGACGGACAGGGGCCTATGGCTACACCTTC
NA,TRBV7-2,13,TRBJ2-3,CASSLALRDTQYF,TGTGCCAGCAGCTTAGCTTTGAGGGATACGCAGTATTTT
TRBD2,TRBV2,13,TRBJ2-6,CAGGGTGANVLTF,TGTGCCGGGGGGGGGACTGGGGCCAACGTCCTGACTTTC
NA,TRBV6-5,14,TRBJ2-4,CASSYSLGHSVKYF,TGTGCCAGCAGTTACTCCCTCGGACACTCGGTAAAGTACTTC
NA,TRBV27,11,TRBJ2-5,CASGWGGTQYF,TGTGCCAGCGGATGGGGAGGGACCCAGTACTTC
NA,TRBV19,13,TRBJ1-5,CASMGNRAKPQHF,TGTGCCAGTATGGGGAACAGGGCGAAGCCCCAGCATTTT
NA,TRBV25-1,11,TRBJ2-7,CASRMLAEQYF,TGTGCCAGCAGAATGTTAGCGGAGCAGTACTTC
TRBD1,TRBV15,16,TRBJ2-3,CATSRDPGQGTDTQYF,TGTGCCACCAGCAGAGATCCCGGACAGGGCACAGATACGCAGTATTTT
NA,TRBV27,13,TRBJ1-1,CASAFRGVTEAFF,TGTGCCAGCGCCTTCCGGGGGGTAACTGAAGCTTTCTTT
TRBD2,TRBV4-3,15,TRBJ2-7,CASSQVPGGGTEQYF,TGCGCCAGCAGCCAAGTCCCTGGGGGGGGAACCGAGCAGTACTTC
NA,TRBV28,16,TRBJ1-6,CATVRDSWADNSPLHF,TGTGCCACCGTAAGGGACTCCTGGGCGGATAATTCACCCCTCCACTTT
NA,TRBV14,15,TRBJ1-2,CASNQWSAEDYGYTF,TGTGCCAGCAACCAATGGTCCGCAGAAGACTATGGCTACACCTTC
TRBD1,TRBV11-3,15,TRBJ1-3,CASSLRTGEENTIYF,TGTGCCAGCAGCTTAAGGACAGGCGAGGAAAACACCATATATTTT
NA,TRBV4-1,20,TRBJ1-3,CASSQDLWGSYSSSGNTIYF,TGCGCCAGCAGCCAAGATCTCTGGGGCAGTTATTCGAGCTCTGGAAACACCATATATTTT
TRBD1,TRBV11-1,14,TRBJ2-5,CASSLGDRGETQYF,TGTGCCAGCAGCTTAGGGGACAGGGGAGAGACCCAGTACTTC
TRBD1,TRBV28,14,TRBJ1-1,CASCLTGDYAEAFF,TGTGCCAGCTGCTTGACAGGGGATTACGCTGAAGCTTTCTTT
TRBD1,TRBV5-8,16,TRBJ1-2,CASSLQYRGSLDGYTF,TGTGCCAGCAGCCTGCAATACAGGGGGAGTTTAGATGGCTACACCTTC
TRBD1,TRBV19,18,TRBJ2-6,CASSTRDRGSSGANVLTF,TGTGCCAGTAGTACCCGGGACAGGGGATCCTCTGGGGCCAACGTCCTGACTTTC
TRBD1,TRBV7-9,15,TRBJ1-5,CASSFGDRSNQPQHF,TGTGCCAGCAGCTTCGGGGACAGGAGCAATCAGCCCCAGCATTTT
NA,TRBV6-5,15,TRBJ2-3,CASSYSRQGLDTQYF,TGTGCCAGCAGTTACTCGCGCCAGGGCCTAGATACGCAGTATTTT
NA,TRBV7-3,14,TRBJ2-7,CASSPGRETYEQYF,TGTGCCAGCAGCCCAGGACGGGAGACCTACGAGCAGTACTTC
TRBD1,TRBV19,15,TRBJ1-5,CASSIGGTANQPQHF,TGTGCCAGTAGTATAGGTGGGACAGCGAATCAGCCCCAGCATTTT
TRBD2,TRBV6-1,14,TRBJ2-3,CASKPSGRPDTQYF,TGTGCCAGCAAGCCAAGCGGGAGACCAGATACGCAGTATTTT
TRBD2,TRBV19,18,TRBJ2-3,CASSIRAEASGIGDTQYF,TGTGCCAGTAGTATACGGGCCGAGGCTAGCGGGATAGGAGATACGCAGTATTTT